This record covers a single TCR beta chain. The data were obtained in a study of long-term antiretroviral therapy in people with HIV. The run of the v3.0 immunoSEQ assay was at survey level. Method: immunoSEQ multiplex PCR; TCRdb's copy keeps in-frame clones and lacks some. The table has about 18,000 clones, approximately 78% seen once. CDR1 is LNHDA and CDR2 is SQIVND in the germline V gene (reference sequence). V was trimmed by 5 bases and J by 8 bases, leaving 15 bases between them. This CDR3 spans 13 amino acids. Material: unsorted PBMCs, obtained at the start of antiretroviral therapy, before treatment. This sequence joins TRBV19 and TRBJ1-2, with a tentative D call TRBD1 (5 bases). This sequence was found in a woman aged 40 to 49 with HIV. Here the CDR3 reads CASSHRSPVGYTF. The CDR3 region has the DNA TGTGCCAGTAGTCACAGGTCCCCCGTCGGCTACACCTTC.